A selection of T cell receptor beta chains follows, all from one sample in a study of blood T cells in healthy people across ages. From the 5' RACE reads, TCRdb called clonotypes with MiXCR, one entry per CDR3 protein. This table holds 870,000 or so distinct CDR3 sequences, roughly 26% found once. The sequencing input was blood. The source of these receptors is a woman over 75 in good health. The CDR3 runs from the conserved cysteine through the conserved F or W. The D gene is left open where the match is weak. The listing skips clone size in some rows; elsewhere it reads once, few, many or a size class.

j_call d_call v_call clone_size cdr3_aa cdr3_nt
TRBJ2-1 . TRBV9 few CASSLYAGEGDEQFF TGTGCCAGCAGCTTATACGCAGGGGAAGGAGATGAGCAGTTCTTC
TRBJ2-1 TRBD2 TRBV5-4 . CASSSTSGAFYNEQFF TGTGCCAGCAGCTCGACTAGCGGGGCCTTCTACAATGAGCAGTTCTTC
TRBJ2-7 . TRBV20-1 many CSAETGTVGGEQYF TGCAGTGCGGAGACCGGGACGGTGGGGGGCGAGCAGTACTTC
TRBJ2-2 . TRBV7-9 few CASSLFRRVTGELFF TGTGCCAGCAGCTTGTTTAGGCGAGTCACCGGGGAGCTGTTTTTT
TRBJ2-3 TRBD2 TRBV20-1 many CSPGLLAVTSTDTQYF TGCAGTCCCGGTTTACTAGCGGTAACTAGCACAGATACGCAGTATTTT
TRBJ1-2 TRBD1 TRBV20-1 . CSASDRAAAGYTF TGCAGTGCGAGCGACAGGGCCGCGGCTGGCTACACCTTC
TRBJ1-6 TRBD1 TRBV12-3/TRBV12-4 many CASSSRQGSYNSPLHF TGTGCCAGCAGTTCCCGACAGGGATCCTATAATTCACCCCTCCACTTT
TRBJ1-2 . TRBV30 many CAWSVRRGTLGYTF TGTGCCTGGAGTGTACGTCGAGGGACTCTTGGCTACACCTTC
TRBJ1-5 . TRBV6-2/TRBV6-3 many CASSYAGGPNQPQHF TGTGCCAGCAGTTACGCGGGGGGTCCCAATCAGCCCCAGCATTTT
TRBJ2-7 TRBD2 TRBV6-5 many CASSFSGGATYEQYF TGTGCCAGCAGCTTTAGCGGGGGGGCCACCTACGAGCAGTACTTC
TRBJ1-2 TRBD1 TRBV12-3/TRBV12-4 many CASSLGGTGNYGYTF TGTGCCAGCAGTTTAGGAGGGACAGGGAACTATGGCTACACCTTC
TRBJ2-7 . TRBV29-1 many CSVVPGGDHEQYF TGCAGCGTTGTCCCGGGCGGGGATCACGAGCAGTACTTC
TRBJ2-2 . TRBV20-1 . CSAPKGGAYTGELFF TGCAGTGCTCCTAAGGGGGGGGCGTACACCGGGGAGCTGTTTTTT
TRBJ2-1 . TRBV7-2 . CASSLGVTGSSYNEQFF TGTGCCAGCAGCTTAGGCGTAACAGGCAGCTCCTACAATGAGCAGTTCTTC
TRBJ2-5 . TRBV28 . CASSFRGRMGETQYF TGTGCCAGCAGTTTCCGGGGGCGGATGGGGGAGACCCAGTACTTC
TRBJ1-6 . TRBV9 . CASILGRALHF TGTGCCAGCATTCTGGGTCGAGCCCTCCACTTT
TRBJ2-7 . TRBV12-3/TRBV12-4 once CASSPQRASSYNEQYF TGTGCCAGCAGCCCCCAGCGGGCAAGCTCCTACAATGAGCAGTACTTC
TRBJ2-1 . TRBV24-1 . CATMSNGEQFF TGTGCCACCATGTCAAATGGAGAGCAGTTCTTC
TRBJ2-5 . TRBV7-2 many CASSVPGLRAGETQYF TGTGCCAGCAGCGTTCCGGGGCTCAGGGCCGGGGAGACCCAGTACTTC
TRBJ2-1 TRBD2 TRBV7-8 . CASSPRVGLADYNEQFF TGTGCCAGCAGCCCACGAGTCGGACTAGCTGACTACAATGAGCAGTTCTTC
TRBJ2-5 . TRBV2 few CASEVANNEQYF TGTGCCAGCGAGGTAGCGAACAATGAGCAGTACTTC
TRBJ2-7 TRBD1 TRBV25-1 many CASRPQGARVEQYF TGTGCCAGCAGGCCCCAGGGGGCAAGGGTCGAGCAGTACTTC
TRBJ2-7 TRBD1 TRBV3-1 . CASSQDRGRTGWTGSSYEQYF TGTGCCAGCAGCCAAGATCGGGGTAGAACCGGATGGACAGGGAGCTCCTACGAGCAGTACTTC
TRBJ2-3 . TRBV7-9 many CASSLHGAGADTQYF TGTGCCAGCAGCCTACATGGGGCGGGCGCAGATACGCAGTATTTT
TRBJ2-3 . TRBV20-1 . CSELAGTDTQYF TGCAGTGAGTTAGCGGGCACAGATACGCAGTATTTT
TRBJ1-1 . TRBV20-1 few CSAMGDHPTEAFF TGCAGTGCTATGGGGGACCATCCGACTGAAGCTTTCTTT
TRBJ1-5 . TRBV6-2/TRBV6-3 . CAGSWTDYSNQPQHF TGTGCCGGCAGTTGGACGGATTATAGCAATCAGCCCCAGCATTTT
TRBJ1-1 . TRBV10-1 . CASRFDKGTEAFF TGCGCCAGCAGGTTCGATAAGGGCACTGAAGCTTTCTTT
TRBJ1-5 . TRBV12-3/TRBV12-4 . CASSLEDREQPQHF TGTGCCAGCAGTTTGGAAGATCGGGAGCAGCCCCAGCATTTT
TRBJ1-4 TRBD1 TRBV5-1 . CASSLTGGKGEKLFF TGCGCCAGCAGCCTGACAGGGGGCAAGGGTGAAAAACTGTTTTTT
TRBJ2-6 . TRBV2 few CASMRGGSGANVLTF TGTGCCAGCATGAGGGGAGGATCTGGGGCCAACGTCCTGACTTTC
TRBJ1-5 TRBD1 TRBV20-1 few CSASPTGGRNQPQHF TGCAGTGCTAGCCCCACAGGGGGCCGTAACCAGCCCCAGCATTTT
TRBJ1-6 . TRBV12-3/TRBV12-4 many CASSQLPGEGSPLHF TGTGCCAGCAGTCAACTCCCGGGGGAAGGTTCACCCCTCCACTTT
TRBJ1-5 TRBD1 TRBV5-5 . CASSGPGTGPNQPQHF TGTGCCAGCAGCGGTCCCGGGACAGGGCCCAATCAGCCCCAGCATTTT
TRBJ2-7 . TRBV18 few CASSPWESRGVDEQYF TGTGCCAGCTCACCATGGGAGAGCAGGGGGGTAGACGAGCAGTACTTC
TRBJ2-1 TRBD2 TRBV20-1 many CSARSSGGAGEQFF TGCAGTGCTAGGAGCAGCGGGGGGGCCGGGGAGCAGTTCTTC
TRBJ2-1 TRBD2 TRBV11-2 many CASSKPGLAGGNEQFF TGTGCCAGCAGCAAACCTGGACTAGCGGGGGGGAATGAGCAGTTCTTC
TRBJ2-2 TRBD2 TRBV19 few CASSMLAGNTGELFF TGTGCCAGTAGTATGCTAGCGGGGAACACCGGGGAGCTGTTTTTT
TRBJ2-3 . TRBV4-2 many CASSQDPSFPGRTQYF TGTGCCAGCAGCCAAGATCCTTCCTTCCCGGGAAGAACGCAGTATTTT
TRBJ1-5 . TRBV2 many CASSGSTQSNQPQHF TGTGCCAGCAGTGGCAGCACCCAAAGCAATCAGCCCCAGCATTTT
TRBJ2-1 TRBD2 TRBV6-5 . CVSSYLWTSGGAPRYNEQFF TGTGTCAGCAGTTACCTTTGGACTAGCGGGGGGGCCCCTAGATACAATGAGCAGTTCTTC
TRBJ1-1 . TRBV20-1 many CSASWRQENTEAFF TGCAGTGCTAGTTGGAGACAGGAGAACACTGAAGCTTTCTTT
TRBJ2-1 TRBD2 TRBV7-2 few CASSLGLAGILFF TGTGCCAGCAGCTTAGGACTAGCGGGGATCCTGTTCTTC
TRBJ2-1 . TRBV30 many CAWKGGPTQQFF TGTGCCTGGAAGGGGGGGCCGACCCAGCAGTTCTTC
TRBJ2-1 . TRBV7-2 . CASSLGWGAYNEQFF TGTGCCAGCAGCTTAGGGTGGGGGGCTTACAATGAGCAGTTCTTC
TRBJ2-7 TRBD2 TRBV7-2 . CASSEAGSGYEQYF TGTGCCAGCAGCGAAGCGGGGTCGGGCTACGAGCAGTACTTC
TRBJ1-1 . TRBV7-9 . CASSLVQGEAFF TGTGCCAGCAGCTTAGTACAGGGTGAAGCTTTCTTT
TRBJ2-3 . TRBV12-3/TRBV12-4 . CASSFLRKDTQYF TGTGCCAGCAGTTTCTTGCGAAAAGATACGCAGTATTTT
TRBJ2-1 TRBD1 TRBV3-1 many CASSPPGQMTNEQFF TGTGCCAGCAGCCCACCGGGACAGATGACCAATGAGCAGTTCTTC
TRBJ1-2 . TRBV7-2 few CASKEGGKGYGYTF TGTGCCTCCAAGGAGGGGGGAAAGGGGTATGGCTACACCTTC
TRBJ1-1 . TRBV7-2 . CASGLETDTEAFF TGTGCCAGCGGCTTAGAAACAGACACTGAAGCTTTCTTT
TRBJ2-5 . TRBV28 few CASSSSRTKSETQYF TGTGCCAGCAGTTCATCGAGGACTAAGTCGGAGACCCAGTACTTC
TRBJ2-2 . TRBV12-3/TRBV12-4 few CASSLGHTVNTGELFF TGTGCCAGCAGTTTGGGACACACCGTAAACACCGGGGAGCTGTTTTTT